This is a list of T cell receptor beta chains from one sample in a study of vaccination and CD4 T cells after COVID-19. These receptors are not linked to any known antigen. Each CDR3 protein is one row after TCRdb ran MiXCR on the PCR reads. The table records some 20,000 distinct CDR3 sequences, 26% of them present only once. The sequencing input was cultured CD4+ T cells from blood. These receptor sequences come from a human donor with COVID-19. Both conserved end residues are part of each CDR3. The D gene is left open where the match is weak. Rows give clone size only sometimes, using once, few, many, or a class for an expanded clone.

DNA	CDR3	length	V	J	size	D
TGTGCCAGCAGTGGAAGAAGGAACACCGGGGAGCTGTTTTTT	CASSGRRNTGELFF	14	TRBV2	TRBJ2-2	NA	NA
TGTGCCAGCAGCTTTAACGGGGGTTCAGATACGCAGTATTTT	CASSFNGGSDTQYF	14	TRBV7-9	TRBJ2-3	NA	NA
TGTGCTAGCAGCCGATCGGGTGGCCGACAGGGAACCTCCTACAATGAGCAGTTCTTC	CASSRSGGRQGTSYNEQFF	19	TRBV7-7	TRBJ2-1	once	TRBD1
TGTGCCAGCAGCACCGAGCAGGGGCGTTTTGGCTACACCTTC	CASSTEQGRFGYTF	14	TRBV21-1	TRBJ1-2	few	NA
TGCGCCAGCAGCTGGAGACAGGGGAGCTCTGGGGCCAACGTCCTGACTTTC	CASSWRQGSSGANVLTF	17	TRBV5-1	TRBJ2-6	NA	TRBD1
TGCGCCAGCAGCCCTTCCGCAGGGGCCCTCGGGGTCGGGGAGCTGTTTTTT	CASSPSAGALGVGELFF	17	TRBV5-1	TRBJ2-2	once	NA
TGTGCCAGCAGTTACGGGCCGGCAGGGCGGACAGATACGCAGTATTTT	CASSYGPAGRTDTQYF	16	TRBV6-2/TRBV6-3	TRBJ2-3	NA	NA
TGTGCCAGCAGTTTAACTCAGCCCCAGCATTTT	CASSLTQPQHF	11	TRBV28	TRBJ1-5	NA	NA
TGTGCCAGCAGCTTAGCAGACAGGGGGTCTGAAGCTTTCTTT	CASSLADRGSEAFF	14	TRBV7-6	TRBJ1-1	medium-sized	TRBD1
TGTGCCAGCAGTGAAACATGGGGTTCTGGCAATCAGCCCCAGCATTTT	CASSETWGSGNQPQHF	16	TRBV6-2/TRBV6-3	TRBJ1-5	few	NA
TGTGCCAGCAGGGGGACAGAACGCGTATCCGGGGAGCTGTTTTTT	CASRGTERVSGELFF	15	TRBV2	TRBJ2-2	few	TRBD1
TGTGCCAGCAGCTTATCCCCAGTTTTGAACACTGAAGCTTTCTTT	CASSLSPVLNTEAFF	15	TRBV5-6	TRBJ1-1	NA	NA
TGTGCCAGCAGCTTGGGGGGGATAGCCAAAAACATTCAGTACTTC	CASSLGGIAKNIQYF	15	TRBV5-4	TRBJ2-4	NA	NA
TGTGCCAGCTGTGTGACAGGTCTAGCCAAAAACATTCAGTACTTC	CASCVTGLAKNIQYF	15	TRBV12-3/TRBV12-4	TRBJ2-4	NA	NA
TGTGCCAGTAGTACCGGTACTAGCGGGGGAGCAGATACGCAGTATTTT	CASSTGTSGGADTQYF	16	TRBV19	TRBJ2-3	NA	TRBD2
TGTGCCACCAGCAGAGATCCCCTGACAGGGGGCCTTAGAAATGAGCAGTTCTTC	CATSRDPLTGGLRNEQFF	18	TRBV15	TRBJ2-1	NA	TRBD1
TGTGCCAGCAGCTTAGGGGCAGATACGCAGTATTTT	CASSLGADTQYF	12	TRBV7-9	TRBJ2-3	NA	NA
TGTGCCAGCAGTCACGGGGGGGACACAGGAACCTATGGCTACACCTTC	CASSHGGDTGTYGYTF	16	TRBV28	TRBJ1-2	NA	NA
TGTGCCAGCTCACCGACGACAGGGGCCTTGTACGAGCAGTACTTC	CASSPTTGALYEQYF	15	TRBV18	TRBJ2-7	NA	TRBD1
TGTGCCAGCAGCCTAGCAGATACGCAGTATTTT	CASSLADTQYF	11	TRBV7-3	TRBJ2-3	few	NA
TGTGCCAGCAGCTTAAGGCATCGGGGGGCCGACACCATATATTTT	CASSLRHRGADTIYF	15	TRBV7-8	TRBJ1-3	NA	NA
TGTGCCAGTCAATTATCTATGAACACTGAAGCTTTCTTT	CASQLSMNTEAFF	13	TRBV7-2	TRBJ1-1	few	NA
TGTGCCAGCAGTTACGGGATCGACGAGCAGTACTTC	CASSYGIDEQYF	12	TRBV6-5	TRBJ2-7	NA	NA
TGTGCCAGCAGTTTGGGGGGGACCCACACAGATACGCAGTATTTT	CASSLGGTHTDTQYF	15	TRBV27	TRBJ2-3	NA	TRBD2
TGTGCCAGCAGCCAAGTCGGACAGGGGTTTGCAACTTTCTTT	CASSQVGQGFATFF	14	TRBV4-2	TRBJ1-1	NA	TRBD1
TGTGCTAGCAGCCCCTTGGTCGGGGGCCAGGATGGCTACACCTTC	CASSPLVGGQDGYTF	15	TRBV7-7	TRBJ1-2	NA	NA
TGCGCCAGCAGACGGGGGGCCGGTCAGCCCCAGCATTTT	CASRRGAGQPQHF	13	TRBV10-2	TRBJ1-5	NA	NA
TGTGCCAGCAGCCCAGGGGGACAGGACTCCGTCTACACCTTC	CASSPGGQDSVYTF	14	TRBV5-6	TRBJ1-2	NA	TRBD1
TGTGCCATCCGCGGGGGGGCGAACACCGGGGAGCTGTTTTTT	CAIRGGANTGELFF	14	TRBV10-3	TRBJ2-2	few	TRBD2
TGTGCCAGCAGTTACCTCCCTCTGAGCGGGGGAGCGAACACCGGGGAGCTGTTTTTT	CASSYLPLSGGANTGELFF	19	TRBV6-2/TRBV6-3	TRBJ2-2	NA	TRBD2
TGTGCCAGCAGCGAGGGCTTGGGACTAGCGGGGGACTTCACAGATACGCAGTATTTT	CASSEGLGLAGDFTDTQYF	19	TRBV11-3	TRBJ2-3	NA	TRBD2
TGTGCCAGCAGCTCCCCGGTTGGGGGACTAGCTCGAGGGGTTGAGACCCAGTACTTC	CASSSPVGGLARGVETQYF	19	TRBV11-1	TRBJ2-5	few	TRBD2
TGTGCCACCAGCAGAGATGTGGGGGCCCAAAACATTCAGTACTTC	CATSRDVGAQNIQYF	15	TRBV15	TRBJ2-4	NA	NA
TGCAGTGCTAGCATTGGAACCTACGAGCAGTACTTC	CSASIGTYEQYF	12	TRBV20-1	TRBJ2-7	NA	NA
TGTGCCAGCAGCGCCACCGGGACAGGGACCTATGGCTACACCTTC	CASSATGTGTYGYTF	15	TRBV9	TRBJ1-2	few	TRBD1
TGTGCCACCAGCAGAGGGCGGACAGGCTACGAGCAGTACTTC	CATSRGRTGYEQYF	14	TRBV15	TRBJ2-7	few	TRBD1
TGCGCCAGCAGTGACGGCTCAGGAAGCACCTTC	CASSDGSGSTF	11	TRBV5-1	TRBJ1-2	few	NA
TGTGCCACCAGCAGAGAGAGGGGTGGGGAGACCCAGTACTTC	CATSRERGGETQYF	14	TRBV15	TRBJ2-5	NA	NA
TGTGCCAGCAGCTCACGGGGGTGGGGGCAGTCCTACGAGCAGTACTTC	CASSSRGWGQSYEQYF	16	TRBV11-2	TRBJ2-7	NA	NA
TGTGCCAGCTCACCACCGGTGTCCACTAGCTGGGTCACAGATACGCAGTATTTT	CASSPPVSTSWVTDTQYF	18	TRBV18	TRBJ2-3	few	NA
TGCGCCAGCAGCCAAGAAGGAGGGGCACCGCCCGGCTACACCTTC	CASSQEGGAPPGYTF	15	TRBV4-1	TRBJ1-2	NA	NA
TGTGCCAGCAGCGTCCGGCGTACCCTGGGCACCGGGGAGCTGTTTTTT	CASSVRRTLGTGELFF	16	TRBV7-9	TRBJ2-2	few	NA
TGTGCCAGCAGTCTCGGCCGGGGGGCCTACAATGAGCAGTTCTTC	CASSLGRGAYNEQFF	15	TRBV27	TRBJ2-1	few	TRBD2
TGCGCCAGCAGCTCCTATAATGAGCAGTTCTTC	CASSSYNEQFF	11	TRBV5-1	TRBJ2-1	NA	NA
TGTGCCAGCTCACCACCGAGCCGGGACACCGGGGAGCTGTTTTTT	CASSPPSRDTGELFF	15	TRBV18	TRBJ2-2	few	NA
TGTGCCAGCAGGGTCGAGAAAGTCCCCGGTCAGCCCCAGCATTTT	CASRVEKVPGQPQHF	15	TRBV2	TRBJ1-5	few	NA
TGTGCCAGCAGTTACGGAGGGGGGGAAGAGACCCAGTACTTC	CASSYGGGEETQYF	14	TRBV6-5	TRBJ2-5	few	NA
TGCGCCAGCAGCCTTGGCGGTAGCGCAGATACGCAGTATTTT	CASSLGGSADTQYF	14	TRBV10-1	TRBJ2-3	NA	NA
TGCGCCAGCAGCTTGAACTCCGGATTATCTAACTATGGCTACACCTTC	CASSLNSGLSNYGYTF	16	TRBV5-1	TRBJ1-2	NA	NA
TGCGCCAGCAGTCTAGGGGAGGGCACTGAAGCTTTCTTT	CASSLGEGTEAFF	13	TRBV5-1	TRBJ1-1	NA	NA
TGTGCCAGCAGTTCCCGCCAGGGGGGAGTATCACCCCTCCACTTT	CASSSRQGGVSPLHF	15	TRBV12-3/TRBV12-4	TRBJ1-6	NA	TRBD1
TGTGCCAGCACGGTAGTCACAGATACGCAGTATTTT	CASTVVTDTQYF	12	TRBV2	TRBJ2-3	NA	NA
TGTGCCAGCAGTTTCCAAGCCGGGACGGCCTACGAGCAGTACTTC	CASSFQAGTAYEQYF	15	TRBV27	TRBJ2-7	once	NA
TGCAGTGCTAGAATTGGATCCCAGACCGGGGAGCTGTTTTTT	CSARIGSQTGELFF	14	TRBV20-1	TRBJ2-2	few	NA
TGTGCCAGCAGTTCCAGTACCCAGGGCTACGAGCAGTACTTC	CASSSSTQGYEQYF	14	TRBV12-3/TRBV12-4	TRBJ2-7	few	NA
TGCAGTGCTGGGGGGGGGACTAGGGCCTACGAGCAGTACTTC	CSAGGGTRAYEQYF	14	TRBV20-1	TRBJ2-7	few	TRBD2
TGTGCCAGTAATCGGGGGACCCATGAGCAGTTCTTC	CASNRGTHEQFF	12	TRBV12-3/TRBV12-4	TRBJ2-1	once	NA
TGTGCCAGCAGCTTAGCGGGACAAGGCCAGCCCCAGCATTTT	CASSLAGQGQPQHF	14	TRBV7-6	TRBJ1-5	medium-sized	NA
TGCAGTGCCCAGGGTGCCAACGTCCTGACTTTC	CSAQGANVLTF	11	TRBV20-1	TRBJ2-6	NA	NA
TGCGCCAGCGTACCGGGCCCGGGCGATCAGCCCCAGCATTTT	CASVPGPGDQPQHF	14	TRBV5-1	TRBJ1-5	NA	NA